This T cell receptor (beta chain) was identified in a study of cytomegalovirus exposure and HLA in healthy donors. Whole-study results and caveats: Most TCRs appeared rarely, but some public TCRs recurred in many donors. By a later analysis, the bulk of CMV-associated TCR beta chains appeared HLA-restricted. Productive rates of about 90% or about 30% were seen for most TCR beta V segments in an earlier analysis. HLA-A and HLA-B allele assignments for most subjects were reportedly predicted accurately using TCR beta sequences.

Only a few counts were recorded for this clone. Its antigen is unidentified. The CDR3 covers 16 residues. V was pared by 5 bases and J by 2 bases, with 16 bases between. Germline CDR1 is SEHNR and CDR2 is FQNEAQ (reference sequence). The PCR made use of 60 Vbeta and 13 Jbeta primers. Sequencing used immunoSEQ multiplex PCR; TCRdb keeps in-frame clones, though not all of them. This sample carries under 200,000 clones, around 75% of them seen once, and the ten largest clones take about 7.6%. The clonotype originates from a woman aged 35 to 49 in good health and CMV-seropositive. This chain joins TRBV7-9 and TRBJ2-1; D perhaps matches TRBD2 (6 bases). What was sequenced was PBMCs. CDR3 in amino acids: CASSPPLAQTYNEQFF. For the CDR3, the DNA is TGTGCCAGCAGCCCTCCCCTAGCGCAAACCTACAATGAGCAGTTCTTC.